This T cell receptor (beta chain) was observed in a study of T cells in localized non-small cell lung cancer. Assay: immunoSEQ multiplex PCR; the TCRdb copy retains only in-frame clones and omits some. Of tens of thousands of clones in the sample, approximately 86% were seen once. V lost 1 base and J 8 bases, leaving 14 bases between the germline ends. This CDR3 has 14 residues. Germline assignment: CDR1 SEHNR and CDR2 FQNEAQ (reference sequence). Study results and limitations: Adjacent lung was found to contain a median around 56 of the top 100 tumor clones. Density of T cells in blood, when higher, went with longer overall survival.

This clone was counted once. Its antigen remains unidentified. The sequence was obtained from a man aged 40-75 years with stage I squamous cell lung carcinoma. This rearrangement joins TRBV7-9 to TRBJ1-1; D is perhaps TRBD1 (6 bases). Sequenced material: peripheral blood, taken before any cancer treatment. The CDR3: CASSLELPGAEAFF. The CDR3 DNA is TGTGCCAGCAGCTTAGAGCTACCGGGGGCGGAAGCTTTCTTT.